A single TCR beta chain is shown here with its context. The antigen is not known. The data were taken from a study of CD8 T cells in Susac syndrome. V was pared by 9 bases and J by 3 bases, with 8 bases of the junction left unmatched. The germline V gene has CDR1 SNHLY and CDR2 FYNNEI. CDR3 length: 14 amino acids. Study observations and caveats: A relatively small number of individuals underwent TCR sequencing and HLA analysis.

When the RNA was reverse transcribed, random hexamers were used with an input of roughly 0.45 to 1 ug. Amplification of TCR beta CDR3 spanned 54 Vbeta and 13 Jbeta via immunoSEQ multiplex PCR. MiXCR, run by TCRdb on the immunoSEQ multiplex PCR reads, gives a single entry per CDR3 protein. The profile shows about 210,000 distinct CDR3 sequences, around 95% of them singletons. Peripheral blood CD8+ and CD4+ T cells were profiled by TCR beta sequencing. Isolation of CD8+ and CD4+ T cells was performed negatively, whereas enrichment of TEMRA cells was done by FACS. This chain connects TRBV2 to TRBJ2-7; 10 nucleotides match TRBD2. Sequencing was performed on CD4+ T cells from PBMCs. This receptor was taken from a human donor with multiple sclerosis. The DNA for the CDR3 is TGTGCCAGACTCCTAGCGGGAGTTCTCTACGAGCAGTACTTC. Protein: CARLLAGVLYEQYF. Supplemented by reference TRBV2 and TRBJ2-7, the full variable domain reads EPEVTQTPSHQVTQMGQEVILRCVPISNHLYFYWYRQILGQKVEFLVSFYNNEISEKSEIFDDQFSVERPDGSNFTLKIRSTKLEDSAMYFCARLLAGVLYEQYFGPGTRLTVT.